This T cell receptor (beta chain) was sequenced in a study of cytomegalovirus exposure and HLA in healthy donors. V dropped 6 bases and J dropped 4; count of bases not matched to a gene: 7. Per germline, CDR1 SGHRS and CDR2 YFSETQ. CDR3 length: 14 residues. The primer mix had 60 Vbeta and 13 Jbeta primers. TCRdb's copy holds only in-frame clones and misses some; the assay was immunoSEQ multiplex PCR. The sample consists of about 100,000 clones, roughly 80% of them appearing once. Comment on this clone: What it recognizes is unknown.

Study-wide results and caveats: Links to common viral pathogens appeared, in a later analysis, for several of the most significant clusters. A missense DCLRE1C variant was associated with V- and J-gene trimming of TCR beta chains in a later analysis, and an independent cohort replicated the association. Among the sequence variants, a highly shared cluster was likely an artifact of sequencing.

What was sequenced was PBMCs. This chain joins TRBV5-1 and TRBJ2-5; 9 nucleotides match TRBD2. The TCR originated in a man aged 35 to 55 in good health and CMV-seropositive. The DNA for the CDR3 is TGCGCCAGCACTGGCGGGGGGGCGCGAGAGACCCAGTACTTC. Its protein is CASTGGGARETQYF.